These 18 T cell receptor beta chains originate from one sample sequenced in a study of shared clonotypes between healthy human individuals. TCRdb's copy holds only in-frame clones and misses some; the assay was immunoSEQ multiplex PCR. In the table there are some 500,000 clones, approximately 95% of which are singletons. The source material was naive CD4+ T cells sorted from blood. The subset is: CD45RA+ positively selected. The receptors were gathered from a woman in her twenties or thirties in good health.

DNA for the CDR3: TGTGCCAGCAGCCGCCGACTAGCGGGGGCGGGGGCGCTCACCGGGGAGCTGTTTTTT. Encoded protein: CASSRRLAGAGALTGELFF. The chain employs TRBV4-2 and TRBJ2-2; TRBD2 matches at 12 bases. The CDR3 has 19 amino acids. J gave up 4 bases and V 4 bases, and 13 bases lay outside the gene matches. Germline assignment: CDR1 LGHNA and CDR2 YNFKEQ.

The chain recombines TRBV28 with TRBJ1-1, with D possibly matching TRBD1 (5 bases). Per the germline V gene, CDR1 is MDHEN and CDR2 is SYDVKM. Trimming cost V 5 bases and J 0 bases, with 13 bases left between them. There are 15 residues in the CDR3. CDR3 sequence reads: CASSKRGPLNTEAFF. In DNA form, the CDR3 reads TGTGCCAGCAGTAAAAGGGGTCCGCTGAACACTGAAGCTTTCTTT.

The chain has TRBV10-2 and TRBJ2-5; TRBD1 or TRBD2 may be the D gene (5 bases each). The DNA end is a closer match to TRBJ2-7, so the J assignment may be wrong. Germline loops: CDR1 WSHSY, CDR2 SAAADI. The CDR3 has 13 amino acids. CDR3 DNA: TGCGCCACTTCCGGGACGTTATCCTACGAGCAGTACTTC. This encodes CATSGTLSYEQYF.

This chain uses TRBV5-1 with TRBJ2-7, with D possibly TRBD1 on 6 matching bases. Germline V gene sequence: CDR1 SGHRS, CDR2 YFSETQ. Trimming pared 2 bases from V and 4 bases from J, leaving 19 bases between. The CDR3 runs to 16 residues. DNA for the CDR3: TGCGCCAGCAGCTTCCATGACAGGCACATCGCGTACGAGCAGTACTTC. Amino acids: CASSFHDRHIAYEQYF.

The genes are TRBV4-1 and TRBJ2-2, with 9 bases fitting TRBD1. Germline CDR1 reads MGHRA; CDR2 reads YSYEKL. The V gene end was trimmed by 6 bases and the J gene end by 6 bases; junction bases not matched to a gene: 5. The CDR3 sequence is 14 residues long. DNA for the CDR3: TGCGCCAGCAGAGGGGACAGGGCTTCCGGGGAGCTGTTTTTT. This sequence encodes CASRGDRASGELFF.

The chain uses TRBV9 and TRBJ2-3, with D unresolved. V dropped 4 bases and J dropped 1 base, with 4 bases sitting between them. Germline V gene lookup returns CDR1 SGDLS and CDR2 YYNGEE. The CDR3 length is 12 residues. CDR3 in DNA: TGTGCCAGCAGCTTACGCACAGATACGCAGTATTTT. It codes for CASSLRTDTQYF.

V and J are TRBV11-1 and TRBJ2-7; D assignment may be TRBD1 or TRBD2 (5 bases each). CDR1 is SGHAT and CDR2 is FQDESV in the germline V gene (reference sequence). This CDR3 region has 16 residues. Trimming took 5 bases from V and 7 from J, leaving 24 bases between them. The CDR3 nucleotides read TGTGCCAGCAGCCCTGACGGGGCTTCAACACGGAGGGAGCAGTACTTC. Translating it yields CASSPDGASTRREQYF.

V gene TRBV7-6 combines with J gene TRBJ2-7; 7 bases align to TRBD2. CDR3 size: 15 residues. CDR1 is SGHVS, CDR2 FNYEAQ, per germline. V trimming: 4 bases; J trimming: 5 bases; junction bases outside the gene matches: 11. The DNA for the CDR3 is TGTGCCAGCAGCTCCGCTAGGACTAGTTCCCACGAGCAGTACTTC. This gives the protein CASSSARTSSHEQYF.

This chain connects TRBV13 to TRBJ2-7, with 13 positions matching TRBD2. Unmatched junction bases numbered 16, after V lost 2 bases and J lost 3 bases. Looked up from germline, CDR1 is PRHDT and CDR2 is FYEKMQ (reference sequence). The CDR3 is 20 residues long. The CDR3 loop reads CASSLLGKWTSGRFNYEQYF. For the CDR3, the DNA is TGTGCCAGCAGCTTATTGGGAAAGTGGACTAGCGGGAGATTTAACTACGAGCAGTACTTC. Drawing the rest from reference TRBV13 and TRBJ2-7, the complete variable domain is AAGVIQSPRHLIKEKRETATLKCYPIPRHDTVYWYQQGPGQDPQFLISFYEKMQSDKGSIPDRFSAQQFSDYHSELNMSSLELGDSALYFCASSLLGKWTSGRFNYEQYFGPGTRLTVT.

The rearrangement uses TRBV29-1 and TRBJ2-7; 7 nucleotides match TRBD2. The V and J ends lost 4 bases and 6 bases, in that order; junction bases with no gene match: 9. Germline CDR1 reads SQVTM; CDR2 reads ANQGSEA. The CDR3 spans 13 residues. This CDR3 reads CSVALRLAGEQYF. The CDR3 DNA is TGCAGCGTTGCCCTAAGACTAGCTGGCGAGCAGTACTTC.

The gene calls are TRBV6-1 and TRBJ1-2; 8 bases fit TRBD1. Trimming cost V 10 bases and J 7 bases; bases outside gene matches: 5. CDR1 is MNHNS, CDR2 SASEGT, per germline. The CDR3 is made up of 11 amino acids. DNA for the CDR3: TGTGCCACCAGACAGGGGCTTGGCTACACCTTC. Amino acids: CATRQGLGYTF.

The chain has TRBV6-6 and TRBJ2-2; no definite D call. The CDR3 has 13 amino acids. Per the germline V gene, CDR1 is MNHNY and CDR2 is SVGAGI (reference sequence). V was pared by 2 bases and J by 13 bases, with 14 bases between. In DNA, the CDR3 is TGTGCCAGCAGTTACCTATCCAGCTCGGGGCTGTTTTTT. Translating gives CASSYLSSSGLFF.

The chain has TRBV7-8 and TRBJ1-2; no definite D call. The CDR3 loop spans 14 amino acids. Germline-derived CDR1 and CDR2 are SGHVS and FQNEAQ. Trimming pared 0 bases from V and 3 bases from J, leaving 8 bases between. The CDR3 region is CASSLAAGYYGYTF. CDR3 coding DNA: TGTGCCAGCAGCTTAGCAGCCGGGTACTATGGCTACACCTTC.

This chain connects TRBV7-9 to TRBJ1-1; D call uncertain. CDR1 is SEHNR and CDR2 is FQNEAQ in the germline V gene (reference sequence). The CDR3 is 14 residues long. The V end lost 7 bases, the J end lost 3 bases, and 15 bases lay between the germline ends. CDR3 protein: CASTQEGSDTEAFF. The CDR3 nucleotides read TGTGCCAGCACCCAGGAGGGCTCGGACACTGAAGCTTTCTTT.

V is TRBV11-2 and J is TRBJ2-7; TRBD1 is a possible D gene (5 bases). Germline V gene data show CDR1 as SGHAT and CDR2 as FQNNGV. This CDR3 region has 16 residues. Trimming stripped 1 base from V and 4 bases from J, with 17 bases between. CDR3 loop: CASSLGSLQGIYEQYF. Written as DNA, the CDR3 is TGTGCCAGCAGCTTAGGTTCGCTCCAGGGTATTTACGAGCAGTACTTC. The full variable domain, its missing parts supplied by reference TRBV11-2 and TRBJ2-7, is EAGVAQSPRYKIIEKRQSVAFWCNPISGHATLYWYQQILGQGPKLLIQFQNNGVVDDSQLPKDRFSAERLKGVDSTLKIQPAKLEDSAVYLCASSLGSLQGIYEQYFGPGTRLTVT.

This clone was detected only once. The chain couples TRBV30 to TRBJ2-7, with TRBD2 matching over 10 bases. CDR1 is GTSNPN, CDR2 SVGIG, per germline (reference sequence). CDR3 length: 16 residues. The trim removed 0 bases at V and 6 bases at J, leaving 11 bases unmatched. DNA of the CDR3: TGTGCCTGGAGTGTATTCCTAGCGGGAGTGAGTGGCGAGCAGTACTTC. This gives the protein CAWSVFLAGVSGEQYF.

The genes are TRBV20-1 and TRBJ1-2; D is unclear. CDR3 length equals 11 residues. Between the trimmed V and J ends, which lost 3 bases and 4 bases, there was a span of 6 bases. Germline lookup yields CDR1 DFQATT and CDR2 SNEGSKA (reference sequence). The CDR3 DNA is TGCAGTGCTAGGTCCCCCTATGGCTACACCTTC. It specifies CSARSPYGYTF.

The V and J genes are TRBV28 and TRBJ1-3; D not resolved. V lost 2 bases, J lost 0 bases, and 11 bases lay in between. Germline CDR1 reads MDHEN; CDR2 reads SYDVKM. The CDR3 spans 16 residues. CDR3 sequence: CASSLARPNSGNTIYF. Written as DNA, the CDR3 is TGTGCCAGCAGTTTAGCACGGCCAAACTCTGGAAACACCATATATTTT.